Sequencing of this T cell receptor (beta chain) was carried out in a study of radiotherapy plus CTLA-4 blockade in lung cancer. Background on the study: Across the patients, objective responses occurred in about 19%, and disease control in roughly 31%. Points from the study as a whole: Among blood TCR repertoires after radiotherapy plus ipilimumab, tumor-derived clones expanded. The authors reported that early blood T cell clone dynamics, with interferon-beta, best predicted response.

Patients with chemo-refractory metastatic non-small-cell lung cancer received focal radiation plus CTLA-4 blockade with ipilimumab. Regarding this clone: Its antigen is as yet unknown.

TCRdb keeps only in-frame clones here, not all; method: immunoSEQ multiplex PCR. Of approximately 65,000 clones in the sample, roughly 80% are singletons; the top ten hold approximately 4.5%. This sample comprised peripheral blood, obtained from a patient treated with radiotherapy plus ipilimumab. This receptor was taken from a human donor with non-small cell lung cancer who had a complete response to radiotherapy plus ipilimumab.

The CDR3 region is CASTSAGNEQYF. The CDR3 DNA reads TGTGCCAGCACCTCTGCCGGTAACGAGCAGTACTTC. This chain connects TRBV28 to TRBJ2-7; D uncertain. CDR1 is MDHEN, CDR2 SYDVKM, per germline. The V end was cut by 7 bases, the J end by 5 bases, with 12 bases between. This CDR3 contains 12 residues.